The rows below give T cell receptor beta chains drawn from one sample of a study of cytomegalovirus exposure and HLA in healthy donors. TCRdb keeps only in-frame clones here, not all; method: immunoSEQ multiplex PCR. There are 100,000 to 150,000 clones in the sample; approximately 82% occur only once, and 2.5% to 3.5% lies in the top ten. Material: PBMCs. The receptors here all came from a boy between 2 and 10 years old in good health and CMV-seronegative. Each CDR3 is given with its conserved first and last residue. D genes are given only for firm matches. The listing skips clone size in some rows; elsewhere it reads once, few, many or a size class.

J gene,clone size,V gene,D gene,CDR3 DNA,CDR3 protein
TRBJ1-3,-,TRBV5-1,-,TGCGCCAGCAGCGCTAGCCCCCACTCTGGAAACACCATATATTTT,CASSASPHSGNTIYF
TRBJ1-2,-,TRBV27,TRBD1,TGTGCCAGCAAGAGGACAGGGGGCCCCTATGGCTACACCTTC,CASKRTGGPYGYTF
TRBJ2-1,-,TRBV5-1,TRBD1,TGCGCCAGCAGCCACGCCCCCGGACAGGCCAGTAGTAATGAGCAGTTCTTC,CASSHAPGQASSNEQFF
TRBJ2-3,-,TRBV5-6,TRBD2,TGTGCCAGCACCGGGACTAGCGTTAGCACAGATACGCAGTATTTT,CASTGTSVSTDTQYF
TRBJ2-3,-,TRBV9,-,TGTGCCAGCAGCGCGTACCGGGATACGCAGTATTTT,CASSAYRDTQYF
TRBJ1-3,-,TRBV7-9,-,TGTGCCAGCAGCTCCCTAAGACAGGGAAACACCATATATTTT,CASSSLRQGNTIYF
TRBJ1-2,-,TRBV6-1,-,TGTGCCAGCACCAACTGGGAGGGTAGTGGCTACACCTTC,CASTNWEGSGYTF
TRBJ1-2,once,TRBV7-9,-,TGTGCCAGCAGCTTAGGGACATGTGGCTACACCTTC,CASSLGTCGYTF
TRBJ2-7,-,TRBV14,-,TGTGCCAGCAGCCTAGCATGGACAGAGGCCTACGAGCAGTACTTC,CASSLAWTEAYEQYF
TRBJ2-3,-,TRBV19,TRBD1,TGTGCCAGTAGTGTCGTACCCGGACAGGGTGGAGATACGCAGTATTTT,CASSVVPGQGGDTQYF
TRBJ1-1,once,TRBV30,TRBD1,TGTGCCTGGAACCCCAGGGGGCGGTTTACTGAAGCTTTCTTT,CAWNPRGRFTEAFF
TRBJ1-5,once,TRBV2,-,TGTGCCAGCAGTGACGTGGCACAGCCCAATCAGCCCCAGCATTTT,CASSDVAQPNQPQHF
TRBJ2-5,once,TRBV5-4,TRBD2,TGTGCCAGCGAGCTGTGGGGAGGGACAGAGACCCAGTACTTC,CASELWGGTETQYF
TRBJ2-2,-,TRBV4-2,-,TGTGCCAGCAGCCAAGAGGATGGGCGGGGATACGGGGAGCTGTTTTTT,CASSQEDGRGYGELFF
TRBJ1-2,-,TRBV18,TRBD1,TGTGCCAGCTCAACAGGGGGCGCCGGGGGCTACACCTTC,CASSTGGAGGYTF
TRBJ2-1,-,TRBV14,TRBD2,TGTGCCAGCAGCCAAGTGGGCGGGGGGCTGGGGAATGAGCAGTTCTTC,CASSQVGGGLGNEQFF
TRBJ1-2,-,TRBV4-3,-,TGCGCCAGCAGCCAACCCGAAGGGGGTGGATATGGCTACACCTTC,CASSQPEGGGYGYTF
TRBJ2-1,-,TRBV4-1,TRBD2,TGCGCCAGCAGCCAAGACCCCCCCCTAGCGGGGGGGTTGGACAATGAGCAGTTCTTC,CASSQDPPLAGGLDNEQFF
TRBJ1-2,-,TRBV28,-,TGTGCCAGTTCGGGCTATGGCTACACCTTC,CASSGYGYTF
TRBJ2-3,-,TRBV6-5,-,TGTGCCAGCAGTTCGGGGCGACTAGGAGGGGATACGCAGTATTTT,CASSSGRLGGDTQYF
TRBJ1-1,-,TRBV5-1,-,TGCGCCAGCAGCTTCGGGAGTGGGAACACTGAAGCTTTCTTT,CASSFGSGNTEAFF
TRBJ2-6,-,TRBV7-9,-,TGTGCCAGCAGCTTAGGGTCCAGTAAAAGCTCTGGGGCCAACGTCCTGACTTTC,CASSLGSSKSSGANVLTF
TRBJ1-6,-,TRBV4-3,-,TGCGCCAGCAGCCAAGAGCCCCAGGGTGATCTCTATAATTCACCCCTCCACTTT,CASSQEPQGDLYNSPLHF
TRBJ2-2,-,TRBV9,-,TGTGCCAGCAGCCCGATGACAGAGTACGGGGAGCTGTTTTTT,CASSPMTEYGELFF
TRBJ1-3,-,TRBV6-5,-,TGTGCCAGCACCGAGACAGATCACTCTGGAAACACCATATATTTT,CASTETDHSGNTIYF
TRBJ1-1,-,TRBV6-5,-,TGTGCCAGCAGAATGACAGCCATGAACACTGAAGCTTTCTTT,CASRMTAMNTEAFF
TRBJ1-2,-,TRBV6-1,-,TGTGCCAGCAGTGAAGCTTACACGTATGGCTACACCTTC,CASSEAYTYGYTF